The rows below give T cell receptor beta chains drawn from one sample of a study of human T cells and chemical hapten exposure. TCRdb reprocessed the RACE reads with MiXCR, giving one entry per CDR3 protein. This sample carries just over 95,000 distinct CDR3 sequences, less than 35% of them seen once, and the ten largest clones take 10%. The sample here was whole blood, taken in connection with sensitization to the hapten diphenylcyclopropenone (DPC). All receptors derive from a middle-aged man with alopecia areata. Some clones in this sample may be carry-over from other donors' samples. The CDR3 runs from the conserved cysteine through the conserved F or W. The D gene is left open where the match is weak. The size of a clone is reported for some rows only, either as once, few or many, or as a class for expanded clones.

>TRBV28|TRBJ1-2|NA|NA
CASSLGSLHYTF
TGTGCCAGCAGTTTGGGGTCCCTCCACTACACCTTC
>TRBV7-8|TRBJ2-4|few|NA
CASSLELALAKNIQYF
TGTGCCAGCAGCTTAGAACTAGCACTAGCCAAAAACATTCAGTACTTC
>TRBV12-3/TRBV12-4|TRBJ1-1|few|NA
CASSPVTEAFF
TGTGCCAGCAGCCCAGTAACTGAAGCTTTCTTT
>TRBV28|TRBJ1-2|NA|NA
CASTPDSYGYTF
TGTGCCAGCACGCCGGACAGCTATGGCTACACCTTC
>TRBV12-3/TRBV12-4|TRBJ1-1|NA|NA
CASSGHWNTEAFF
TGTGCCAGCAGTGGACACTGGAACACTGAAGCTTTCTTT
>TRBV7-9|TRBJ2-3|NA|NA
CATTEEAGLTDTQYF
TGTGCCACCACCGAGGAGGCAGGGCTGACAGATACGCAGTATTTT
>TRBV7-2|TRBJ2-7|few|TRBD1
CASSSDRGSYEQYF
TGTGCCAGCAGCTCCGACAGGGGGTCCTACGAGCAGTACTTC
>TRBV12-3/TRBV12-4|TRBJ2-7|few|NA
CASSVGTPAGEQYF
TGTGCCAGCAGCGTCGGTACTCCCGCGGGGGAGCAGTACTTC
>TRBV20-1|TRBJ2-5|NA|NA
CSAGGAGQETQYF
TGCAGTGCTGGAGGGGCAGGGCAAGAGACCCAGTACTTC
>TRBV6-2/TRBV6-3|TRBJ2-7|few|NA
CASSRPRSGYEQYF
TGTGCCAGCAGTCGACCCCGCAGCGGCTACGAGCAGTACTTC
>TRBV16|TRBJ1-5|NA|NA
CASSHILEGGQPQHF
TGTGCCAGCAGCCATATTCTAGAGGGGGGACAGCCCCAGCATTTT
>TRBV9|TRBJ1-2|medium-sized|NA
CASSPPLAESYGYTF
TGTGCCAGCAGCCCCCCGTTGGCAGAGAGCTATGGCTACACCTTC
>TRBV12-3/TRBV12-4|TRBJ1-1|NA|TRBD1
CASSLASGGGTEAFF
TGTGCCAGCAGTTTAGCCTCAGGGGGCGGGACTGAAGCTTTCTTT
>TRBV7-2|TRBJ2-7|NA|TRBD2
CASSQGTSGYEQYF
TGTGCCAGCAGCCAAGGAACTAGCGGATACGAGCAGTACTTC
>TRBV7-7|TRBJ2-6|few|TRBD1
CASSNRDRGSPGANVLTF
TGTGCCAGCAGCAACCGGGACAGGGGGTCTCCTGGGGCCAACGTCCTGACTTTC
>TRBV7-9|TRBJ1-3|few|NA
CALPTARGNTIYF
TGTGCCCTTCCGACAGCGAGAGGAAACACCATATATTTT
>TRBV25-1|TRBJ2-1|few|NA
CASSAPGTPNEQFF
TGTGCCAGCAGTGCCCCCGGGACTCCCAATGAGCAGTTCTTC
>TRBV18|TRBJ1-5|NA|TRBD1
CASSPGTGNNRGPQHF
TGTGCCAGCTCACCTGGGACAGGGAACAACCGAGGGCCCCAGCATTTT
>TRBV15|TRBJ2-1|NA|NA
CATSRQVYNEQFF
TGTGCCACCAGCAGACAGGTGTACAATGAGCAGTTCTTC
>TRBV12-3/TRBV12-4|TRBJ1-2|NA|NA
CASSLDLIGGYTF
TGTGCCAGCAGTCTAGATCTAATCGGTGGCTACACCTTC
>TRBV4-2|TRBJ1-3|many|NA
CASSPRLPQGRSGNTIYF
TGTGCCAGCAGCCCGAGGCTCCCTCAGGGCCGCTCTGGAAACACCATATATTTT
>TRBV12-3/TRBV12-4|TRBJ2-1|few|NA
CASSLSGVQFF
TGTGCCAGCAGTTTATCGGGTGTGCAGTTCTTC
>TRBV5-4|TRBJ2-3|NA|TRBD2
CASSPLAGDGTDTQYF
TGTGCCAGCAGCCCGTTAGCGGGAGATGGCACAGATACGCAGTATTTT
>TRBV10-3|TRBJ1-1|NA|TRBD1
CAIHEQGKNTEAFF
TGTGCCATCCATGAACAGGGGAAGAACACTGAAGCTTTCTTT
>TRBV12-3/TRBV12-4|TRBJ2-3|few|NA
CASSGDGGLTDTQYF
TGTGCCAGCAGCGGGGACGGGGGCCTCACAGATACGCAGTATTTT
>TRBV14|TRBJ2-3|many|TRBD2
CASSVRLAGGTDTQYF
TGTGCCAGCAGCGTACGACTAGCGGGAGGTACAGATACGCAGTATTTT
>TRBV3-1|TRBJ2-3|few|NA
CASSQVAGRTTDTQYF
TGTGCCAGCAGCCAAGTTGCGGGGCGGACCACAGATACGCAGTATTTT
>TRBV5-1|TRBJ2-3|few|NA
CASSREGWSDTQYF
TGCGCCAGCAGCCGCGAAGGGTGGTCAGATACGCAGTATTTT
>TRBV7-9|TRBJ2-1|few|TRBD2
CASSFGSSGEEFF
TGTGCCAGCAGCTTCGGGTCGAGCGGGGAGGAGTTCTTC
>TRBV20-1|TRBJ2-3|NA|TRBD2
CSASTPRGGSTDTQYF
TGCAGTGCTAGTACCCCGAGGGGCGGGAGTACAGATACGCAGTATTTT
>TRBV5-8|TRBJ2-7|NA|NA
CASSLIGGTTYEQYF
TGTGCCAGCAGCTTGATCGGCGGTACAACCTACGAGCAGTACTTC
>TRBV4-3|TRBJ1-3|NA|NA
CASSHGGSGNTIYF
TGCGCCAGCAGCCACGGGGGCTCTGGAAACACCATATATTTT
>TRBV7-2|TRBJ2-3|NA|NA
CASSPWSPDTQYF
TGTGCCAGCAGCCCATGGAGTCCCGATACGCAGTATTTT
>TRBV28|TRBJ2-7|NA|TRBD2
CASSLPPGLAASYEQYF
TGTGCCAGCAGTTTGCCCCCGGGACTAGCGGCCTCCTACGAGCAGTACTTC
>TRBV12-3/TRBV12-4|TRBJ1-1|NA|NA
CASSLGDHTEAFF
TGTGCCAGCAGCCTAGGGGATCACACTGAAGCTTTCTTT
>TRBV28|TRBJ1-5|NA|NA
CASSFHSQPQHF
TGTGCCAGCAGTTTTCACAGTCAGCCCCAGCATTTT
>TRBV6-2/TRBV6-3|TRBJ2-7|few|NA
CASSYPTAWGYEQYF
TGTGCCAGCAGTTACCCGACAGCTTGGGGGTACGAGCAGTACTTC
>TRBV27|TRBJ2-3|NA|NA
CASSLFQTDTQYF
TGTGCCAGCAGTTTATTCCAGACAGATACGCAGTATTTT
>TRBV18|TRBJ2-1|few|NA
CASSPLREAYNEQFF
TGTGCCAGCTCACCCCTAAGGGAGGCGTACAATGAGCAGTTCTTC
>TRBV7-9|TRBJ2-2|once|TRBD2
CASMMSGGWSTGELFF
TGTGCCAGCATGATGTCGGGAGGATGGAGCACCGGGGAGCTGTTTTTT
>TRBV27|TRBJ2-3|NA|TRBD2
CASSLALAADTQYF
TGTGCCAGCAGTTTAGCTCTAGCGGCAGATACGCAGTATTTT
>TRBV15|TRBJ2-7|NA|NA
CATSSPWTGNYEQYF
TGTGCCACCAGCAGTCCATGGACGGGAAACTACGAGCAGTACTTC
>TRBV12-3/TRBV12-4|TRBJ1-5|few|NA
CASSRWGNQPQHF
TGTGCCAGCAGTCGGTGGGGAAATCAGCCCCAGCATTTT
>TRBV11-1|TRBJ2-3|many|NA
CASSLRTPSYTDTQYF
TGTGCCAGCAGCTTGCGGACTCCCTCCTACACAGATACGCAGTATTTT
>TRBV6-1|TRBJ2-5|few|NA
CASSEAPGKNF
TGTGCCAGCAGTGAAGCTCCCGGGAAAAACTTC
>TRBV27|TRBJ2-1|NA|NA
CASSLWGALNEQFF
TGTGCCAGCAGTTTATGGGGGGCCCTGAATGAGCAGTTCTTC
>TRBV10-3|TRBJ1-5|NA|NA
CAISLTGGQPQHF
TGTGCCATCAGCCTGACAGGCGGCCAGCCCCAGCATTTT
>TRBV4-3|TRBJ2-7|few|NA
CASSQDAPGRVGPSRGYEQYF
TGCGCCAGCAGCCAAGACGCCCCCGGCAGGGTCGGTCCCAGTCGGGGCTACGAGCAGTACTTC
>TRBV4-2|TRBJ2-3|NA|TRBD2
CASSQVGLASSTDTQYF
TGTGCCAGCAGCCAAGTCGGACTAGCGTCTAGCACAGATACGCAGTATTTT
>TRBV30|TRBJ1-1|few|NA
CAWSIGDGLNTEAFF
TGTGCCTGGAGTATCGGGGACGGACTGAACACTGAAGCTTTCTTT
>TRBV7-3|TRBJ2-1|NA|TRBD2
CASSRGGLAQYNEQFF
TGTGCCAGCAGCCGGGGGGGTCTAGCGCAGTACAATGAGCAGTTCTTC
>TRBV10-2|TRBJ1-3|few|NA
CASDSGNTIYF
TGCGCCAGCGACTCTGGAAACACCATATATTTT
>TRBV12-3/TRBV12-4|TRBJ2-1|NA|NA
CASLRGGSYNEQFF
TGTGCCAGCCTTCGGGGAGGATCCTACAATGAGCAGTTCTTC
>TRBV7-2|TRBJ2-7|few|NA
CASSLGDTKQYF
TGTGCCAGCAGCTTAGGGGACACCAAGCAGTACTTC
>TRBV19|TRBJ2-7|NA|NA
CASSIFSRAGSYEQYF
TGTGCCAGTAGTATATTTTCCCGAGCCGGATCCTACGAGCAGTACTTC
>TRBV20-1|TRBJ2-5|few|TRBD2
CSARDTLAGLLSQETQYF
TGCAGTGCTAGAGATACCCTAGCGGGGCTTCTATCCCAAGAGACCCAGTACTTC
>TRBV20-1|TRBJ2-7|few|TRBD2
CSARDRLGRDYYEQYF
TGCAGTGCTAGAGACCGACTAGGGCGGGACTACTACGAGCAGTACTTC
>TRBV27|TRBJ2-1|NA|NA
CASSLSYRNNEQFF
TGTGCCAGCAGTTTATCCTACAGAAACAATGAGCAGTTCTTC
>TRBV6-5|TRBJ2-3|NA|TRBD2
CASSPNSGSWGDTQYF
TGTGCCAGCAGTCCAAATAGCGGGAGTTGGGGCGATACGCAGTATTTT